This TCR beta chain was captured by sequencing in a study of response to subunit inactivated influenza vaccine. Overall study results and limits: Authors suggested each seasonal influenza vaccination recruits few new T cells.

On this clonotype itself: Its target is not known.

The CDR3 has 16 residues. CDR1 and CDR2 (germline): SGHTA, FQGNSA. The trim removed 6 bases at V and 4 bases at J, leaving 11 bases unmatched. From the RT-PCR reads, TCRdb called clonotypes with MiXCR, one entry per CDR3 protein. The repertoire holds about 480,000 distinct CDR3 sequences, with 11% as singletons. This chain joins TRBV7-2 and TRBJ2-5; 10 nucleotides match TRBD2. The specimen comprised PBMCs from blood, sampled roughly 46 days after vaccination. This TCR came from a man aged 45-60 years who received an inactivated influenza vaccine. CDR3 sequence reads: CASSLTSGGARETQYF. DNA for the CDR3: TGTGCCAGCAGTTTAACCAGCGGGGGGGCGAGAGAGACCCAGTACTTC. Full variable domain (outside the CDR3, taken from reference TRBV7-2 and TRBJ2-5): GAGVSQSPSNKVTEKGKDVELRCDPISGHTALYWYRQSLGQGLEFLIYFQGNSAPDKSGLPSDRFSAERTGGSVSTLTIQRTQQEDSAVYLCASSLTSGGARETQYFGPGTRLLVL.